The 9 T cell receptor beta chains listed next were all sequenced from one sample in a study of T-cell memory formation after mild COVID-19. TCRdb used MiXCR to reprocess the 5' RACE reads, holding one entry per CDR3 protein. The table records about 200,000 distinct CDR3 sequences, 9% to 10% of them present only once. Sequencing was done on a sample of PBMCs or a T cell subset sorted from them (not recorded which). The receptors originated from a man in his late teens or twenties who had mild COVID-19 (a few samples of this study predate the infection). Cell type and time point are not known.

There are a few counts of this clonotype. The chain joins TRBV7-9 to TRBJ2-2, with 11 bases identical to TRBD2. Germline CDR1 is SEHNR and CDR2 is FQNEAQ (reference sequence). CDR3 size: 16 residues. The J segment lost 5 bases and the V segment lost 1 base, leaving 3 bases of the junction unmatched. The CDR3 reads CASSLVGTSGTGELFF. CDR3 coding DNA: TGTGCCAGCAGCTTAGTTGGGACTAGCGGTACCGGGGAGCTGTTTTTT.

The rearrangement links TRBV29-1 to TRBJ2-1; tentative D call: TRBD2 (5 bases). Germline CDR1 reads SQVTM; CDR2 reads ANQGSEA. Trimming stripped 1 base from V and 7 bases from J, with 14 bases between. The CDR3 is made up of 14 amino acids. The CDR3 DNA sequence: TGCAGCGTTGAAGCAGTCACTAGTTTTAATGAGCAGTTCTTC. Its protein is CSVEAVTSFNEQFF.

This clonotype was observed many times. The chain combines TRBV7-2 with TRBJ2-5; D call uncertain. Trimming shortened V by 3 bases and J by 2 bases, and 10 bases separated the two germline ends. The CDR3 length is 14 residues. Per germline, CDR1 SGHTA and CDR2 FQGNSA. This CDR3 reads CASSFQASQETQYF. DNA of the CDR3: TGTGCCAGCAGCTTCCAGGCTTCACAAGAGACCCAGTACTTC.

This chain links TRBV4-3 with TRBJ1-2; a possible D gene is TRBD1 (6 bases). The CDR3 totals 14 residues. Trimming cost V 0 bases and J 7 bases, with 12 bases left between them. CDR1 and CDR2 (germline): LGHNA, YSLEER. CDR3 sequence: CASSQDLTGTGYTF. The CDR3 coding sequence is TGCGCCAGCAGCCAAGATCTTACAGGGACTGGCTACACCTTC.

This chain uses TRBV7-2 with TRBJ1-4, with a tentative D call TRBD1 (6 bases). CDR1 and CDR2 from the germline V gene are SGHTA and FQGNSA. There are 13 residues in the CDR3. Trimming took off 5 bases at V and 6 bases at J, with 10 bases between the two ends. The CDR3 region has the DNA TGTGCCAGCAGCACCTACAGGGATGAAAAACTGTTTTTT. This translates into CASSTYRDEKLFF.

This clonotype was counted a few times. The chain has TRBV10-3 and TRBJ1-1; D gene uncertain. The germline CDR1 and CDR2 sequences are ENHRY and SYGVKD. V lost 2 bases and J lost 3, with 10 bases in between. This CDR3 has 14 residues. For the CDR3, the DNA is TGTGCCATCAGTGAGGGGATCGGGGACACTGAAGCTTTCTTT. Its translation is CAISEGIGDTEAFF.

This clonotype is medium-sized. The chain has TRBV5-5 and TRBJ2-1, with D tentatively TRBD1 or TRBD2 (5 bases each). With 1 base removed from V and 7 bases from J, the gap between germline ends came to 9 bases. From germline, CDR1 is SGHKS and CDR2 YYEKEE (reference sequence). The CDR3 is 13 residues long. In nucleotides, the CDR3 is TGTGCCAGCAGCTTGACTTGGGGGAATGAGCAGTTCTTC. This translates into CASSLTWGNEQFF.

Written as DNA, the CDR3 is TGTGCCAGCAGCGTAGGTGTAGGGCAACCTATGAGAAACACCATATATTTT. As protein: CASSVGVGQPMRNTIYF. The V call is TRBV9, the J call TRBJ1-3; no definite D call. Germline V gives CDR1 SGDLS, CDR2 YYNGEE. The CDR3 totals 17 residues. V was clipped by 0 bases and J by 5 bases, with 18 bases between them.

The chain joins TRBV2 to TRBJ2-2; 8 bases fit TRBD1. The V and J ends lost 8 bases and 4 bases, in that order; junction bases with no gene match: 9. From germline, CDR1 is SNHLY and CDR2 FYNNEI. This CDR3 is built from 15 residues. Here the CDR3 reads CASVEDRAATGELFF. The CDR3 coding sequence is TGTGCCAGCGTAGAGGACAGGGCGGCCACCGGGGAGCTGTTTTTT.